This record covers a single T cell receptor beta chain. The junction had 4 bases not matched to a gene; V was cut back by 1 base and J by 7 bases. Germline-derived CDR1 and CDR2 are SGHKS and YYEKEE (reference sequence). The CDR3 loop spans 15 amino acids. The protocol was immunoSEQ multiplex PCR, while the TCRdb copy is restricted to in-frame clones and leaves out a portion. The repertoire holds around 70,000 clones, 80% seen once, with 9% to 14% in the top ten. The source of the sample is a study of T cell responses to AZD1222 COVID-19 vaccine. The sample in question was peripheral blood, obtained on day 0 of AZD1222 vaccination. The V call is TRBV5-5, the J call TRBJ2-2; 10 positions agree with TRBD2. The TCR was taken from an adult in good health. In DNA, the CDR3 is TGTGCCAGCAGCTTGACTAGCGGGGCGATCGGGGAGCTGTTTTTT. Translation gives CASSLTSGAIGELFF. Supplemented by reference TRBV5-5 and TRBJ2-2, the full variable domain reads DAGVTQSPTHLIKTRGQQVTLRCSPISGHKSVSWYQQVLGQGPQFIFQYYEKEERGRGNFPDRFSARQFPNYSSELNVNALLLGDSALYLCASSLTSGAIGELFFGEGSRLTVL.